This T cell receptor (beta chain) was observed in a study of blood T cell repertoires in COVID-19. The protocol was immunoSEQ multiplex PCR, while the TCRdb copy is restricted to in-frame clones and leaves out a portion. The table records a few hundred thousand clones, around 87% of them present only once. Trimming removed 7 bases at V and 1 base at J, with 5 bases between. The CDR3 loop spans 12 amino acids. From germline, CDR1 is MNHEY and CDR2 SVGAGI. Participants reported their clinical history, and cohort assignment relied on those reports. V usage is TRBV6-5 and J usage is TRBJ1-5; the D is unclear. Material for sequencing was PBMCs or T cells enriched from blood (not recorded which). This sequence was found in a young man who had recovered from COVID-19. CDR3 protein: CASMLSNQPQHF. CDR3 in DNA: TGTGCCAGCATGCTAAGCAATCAGCCCCAGCATTTT.